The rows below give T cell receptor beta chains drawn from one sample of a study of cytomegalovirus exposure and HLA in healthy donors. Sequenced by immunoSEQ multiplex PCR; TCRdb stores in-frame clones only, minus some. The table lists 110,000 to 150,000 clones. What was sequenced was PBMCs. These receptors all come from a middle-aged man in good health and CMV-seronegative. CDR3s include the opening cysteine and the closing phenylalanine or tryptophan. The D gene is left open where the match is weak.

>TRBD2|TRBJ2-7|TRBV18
CASSPPGGNEQYF
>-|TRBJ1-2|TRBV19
CASSPGDFPYTF
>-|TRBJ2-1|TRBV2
CASSSLRQVNYNEQFF
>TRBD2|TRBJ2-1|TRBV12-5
CASGSGGNSYNEQFF
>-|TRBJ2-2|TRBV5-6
CASSLDRGELFF
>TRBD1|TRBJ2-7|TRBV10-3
CAISGQGGYEQYF
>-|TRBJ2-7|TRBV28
CASSLSTDYEQYF
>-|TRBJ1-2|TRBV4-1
CASSRADSRGYGYTF
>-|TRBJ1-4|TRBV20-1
CSAVWSEKLFF
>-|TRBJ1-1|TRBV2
CASKSREGNTEAFF
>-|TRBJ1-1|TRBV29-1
CSVEPGNTEAFF
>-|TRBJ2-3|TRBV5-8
CASSLVRGGSDTQYF
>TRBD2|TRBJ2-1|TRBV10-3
CAISEELAGARSYNEQFF
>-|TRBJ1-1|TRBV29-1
CSVEYRQRGTEAFF
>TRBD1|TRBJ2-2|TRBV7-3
CASSLTRDRGIHGELFF
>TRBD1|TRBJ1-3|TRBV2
CASSLSGGLRGNTIYF
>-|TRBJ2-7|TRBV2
CASSRGSYEQYF
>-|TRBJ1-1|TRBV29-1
CSMSRVNTEAFF
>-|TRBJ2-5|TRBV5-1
CASSLAVSGGEGETQYF
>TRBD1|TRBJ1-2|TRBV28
CASSLGAGGYGYTF
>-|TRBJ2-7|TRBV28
CASSFMPAEYEQYF
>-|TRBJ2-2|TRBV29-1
CSSRTGSGVGTGELFF
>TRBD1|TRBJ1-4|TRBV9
CASSTHSRQGANEKLFF
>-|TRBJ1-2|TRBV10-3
CAISGGRYYGYTF
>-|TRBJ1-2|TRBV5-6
CASSIGLYSYGYTF
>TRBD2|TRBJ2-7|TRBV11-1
CASSSGGDLYEQYF
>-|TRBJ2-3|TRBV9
CASSVGERRTDTQYF
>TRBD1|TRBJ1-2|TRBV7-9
CASSLMAGGLIGYTF
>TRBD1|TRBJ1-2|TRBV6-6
CASTEGDRVYGYTF
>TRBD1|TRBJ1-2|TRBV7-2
CASSSLDRGYGYTF
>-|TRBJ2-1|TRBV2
CATRGGSSYNEQFF
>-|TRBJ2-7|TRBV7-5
CVRTIRRDYEQYF
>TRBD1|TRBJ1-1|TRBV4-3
CASSQDRPALNTEAFF
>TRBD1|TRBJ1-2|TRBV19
CASQSPGGDGYTF
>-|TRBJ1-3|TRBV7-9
CASEGAGNTIYF